This TCR beta chain emerged from a study of cytomegalovirus exposure and HLA in healthy donors listed by TCRdb under 2017. Turning to the overall study: According to an earlier analysis of 550 to 750 of the donors, 150 million to 200 million T cells yielded 117 million unique TCR beta sequences and around 280 Gb of sequence data. An early release covering 500 to 750 HLA-typed donors comprised roughly 300 gigabases of sequencing data and tens of millions of unique TCR sequences. Of the roughly 400 genotyped donors, approximately 80% fell in the genetic ancestry cluster associated with self-reported Caucasian donors. The study aimed to test whether signatures of past pathogen exposure could be identified by cataloging public T cell receptors. Using immunosequencing, the study profiled T cell repertoires from 500 to 800 subjects and related those repertoires to cytomegalovirus serostatus. Along with the roughly 700-subject first cohort, a separate validation cohort of 120 different subjects was used. To predict cytomegalovirus infection status, the study brought together high-throughput TCR immunosequencing, statistical association of individual TCRs with disease status, and machine learning. To study patterns of TCR occurrence, a later analysis re-analyzed previously published TCR beta repertoires from 666 donors and added high-resolution HLA genotyping. In the later analysis, no new phenotypic data were used to find candidate immune exposures; instead, reliance was placed on TCR beta sequences and their occurrence across donors. To decide whether each TCR beta V gene segment behaved as functional or pseudogenic, an earlier analysis of some 580 of the donors relied on high-throughput TCR beta sequencing. Alongside the repertoire data, information on donor age, sex, ethnicity and CMV serostatus was compiled. A later genetic analysis took genome-wide SNP genotypes for about 55% of the 666 donors and used that subset as a discovery cohort. Every discovery cohort repertoire had been produced on one sequencing platform. HLA typing covered class I and class II loci at four-digit resolution. The number of typed donors differed by locus: about 620-640 for A, B, C, DRB1 and DQB1; approximately 530 for DQA1; over 600 for DPA1; and some 470 for DPB1. Five DR-DQ haplotypes were treated as single units for association and clustering because of strong linkage in the cohort. On average, approximately 250,000 unique TCR beta nucleotide sequences were sequenced per donor among some 430 genotyped donors of the cohort, with roughly 18% of those sequences being non-productive.

The library was generated by the immunoSEQ multiplex PCR assay. For the multiplex PCR, a mixture combining 60 forward primers for TCR Vbeta segments and 13 reverse primers for TCR Jbeta segments was used. A multiplex PCR assay on genomic DNA amplified the CDR3 region of rearranged TCR beta genes. Amplified TCR beta libraries were sequenced as 87-base-pair reads on the Illumina HiSeq System. In the paper's pipeline: A later analysis counted tens of millions of unique TCR beta chains across the 666 repertoires, and around 12 million of these chains were shared by at least two donors. A nearest-neighbor algorithm error-corrected the raw reads and collapsed the reads into unique sequences, merging closely related sequences to remove PCR and sequencing errors. V, D and J gene segments were assigned by aligning CDR3 sequences to IMGT reference sequences. For a sequence to be retained, at least a six-nucleotide match to both a V gene segment and a J gene segment was required. Rearrangements were classified as productive when the CDR3 lacked stop codons and remained in frame with V and J, and all other rearrangements were classified as non-productive. Following IMGT convention, CDR3 was defined as the stretch from the second conserved V-encoded cysteine up to the conserved J-encoded phenylalanine. Sequences without an unambiguous match to a single V gene segment were excluded from the earlier analysis of several hundred of the donors. An earlier analysis of just under 600 of the donors called V segments functional above 56.7% productive rearrangements and segregating when the between-donor standard deviation exceeded 5%. A statistical classification framework was developed to diagnose cytomegalovirus status using the catalog of TCR beta chain sequences. A later analysis assigned V and J genes by comparing TCR nucleotide sequences with IMGT/GENE-DB human TR gene sequences. A later analysis assigned CDR3 sequences and most-parsimonious VDJ recombination scenarios with the TCRdist pipeline. A later analysis defined each TCR beta chain by its CDR3 amino acid sequence plus V-gene family, and excluded reads lacking a unique V-gene family. A later analysis removed nearly 600 highly shared, low-generation-probability nucleotide sequences to deal with suspected cross-contamination and a sequencing artifact. In a later analysis, a clonal expansion index for each public chain was calculated from normalized within-repertoire ranks of inferred template counts. Generation probabilities in a later analysis came from a VDJ recombination model fitted to out-of-frame rearrangements, and those results were checked against IGoR. In a later analysis, hypergeometric tests were used to score TCR-TCR, TCR-HLA and TCR-CMV co-occurrence, with a repertoire-size bias correction applied to TCR pairs. In a later analysis, false discovery rates were estimated by permuting HLA or CMV assignments 20 times. In a later analysis, co-occurring TCRs were grouped with DBSCAN, and TCRdist sequence similarity was added when clustering was performed within HLA-allele-positive subsets. Repertoires with fewer than 30,000 or more than 120,000 public chains were left out of co-occurrence clustering, as were about 5 repertoires with anomalous nucleotide sharing. TCRdb stores this immuneACCESS table with in-frame sequences only. Part of the clones is absent; in the studies checked, under half of the shortfall reflects unresolved V genes, and no reason is known for the rest. D and trimming come from the DNA, and the V and J calls and clone size come from that table. Recorded for this sample are 70,000 to 95,000 clones; roughly four fifths of them occurred a single time. The top ten clonotypes cover about an eighth of the sample.

CDR1 SGHRS and CDR2 YFSETQ are derived from the germline V gene. Trimmed from V: 7 bases; trimmed from J: 1 base; junction bases lacking a gene match: 12. The CDR3 measures 17 amino acids from cysteine to phenylalanine. The entry retains the CDR3 DNA only, 51 bases that are in frame from base 1. In total, 630 or so healthy bone marrow donors made up the cohort. At the time of sampling, every cohort member was nominally healthy, though immune exposures that went unrecorded were likely present. CMV serostatus was recorded as positive for some 300 and negative for about half of the roughly 700 cohort members, whereas no CMV serostatus was recorded for the donor in question. Every donor gave a peripheral blood sample, and the peripheral blood mononuclear cells from that sample were used for TCR beta sequencing. The Qiagen DNeasy Blood Extraction Kit was used to extract genomic DNA from the blood cell samples.

Study-level results and caveats: Because the 87-base-pair reads could not distinguish some IMGT-functional V segments, including TRBV6-2 and TRBV6-3, those segments were excluded. In a later analysis, most CMV-associated TCR beta chains were found to appear HLA-restricted, with HLA associations seemingly driven largely by CMV exposure. Linkage disequilibrium might explain the correlated functional status among segregating V segments, but an unknown experimental factor could not be ruled out. A few of the identified cytomegalovirus-associated TCR beta chains were confirmed in vitro to be specific for cytomegalovirus antigens. A later genetic analysis associated a missense DCLRE1C variant with V-gene and J-gene trimming of TCR beta chains, and an independent cohort replicated the association. Specific HLA alleles were associated with 15,000 to 20,000 TCR beta sequences at a false discovery rate of 0.05 in a later analysis. Immune exposure information for the cohort was limited to CMV serostatus. An earlier analysis of approximately 530 of the donors showed that most TCR beta V segments appeared in productive rearrangements either about 90% or about 30% of the time, which broadly matched IMGT annotations. According to a later genetic analysis, donors in an Asian-associated ancestry cluster had fewer N-insertions in productive TCRs than the approximately 690-donor mean. In a later analysis, several top co-occurrence clusters were reported to appear linked to parvovirus B19, influenza, CMV and Epstein-Barr virus. While some public TCRs were present in many individuals, most TCR sequences turned up only very rarely across donors. A cluster of highly shared sequence variants was judged likely to be a technical artifact of the sequencing pipeline. Because counts were too low, seventeen rarely observed V segments, including chromosome 9 orphons, were excluded from the earlier analysis of 587 of the donors. Because some donors lacked HLA typing at each locus, the association tests relied only on the typed subset. A later analysis found that HLA-associated TCR beta chains were more clonally expanded and had lower generation probabilities than equally common non-associated chains. A further reported finding was that TCR beta sequences accurately predicted the HLA-A and HLA-B alleles for most subjects in the first cohort. Strong co-occurrence of HLA alleles, especially DR and DQ, made assigning TCR associations to individual alleles difficult. This cohort had only TCR beta chains sequenced, and the lack of alpha or paired-chain data limited which features could be detected. Presence/absence analyses assumed roughly uniform sequencing depth across donors, an assumption that may not hold. In both the original and validation cohorts, the classifier was reported to diagnose cytomegalovirus status with high specificity and sensitivity. It was suggested by the authors that the approach could potentially be generalized to other disease states and immunological phenotypes. According to a later analysis, TCR association rates differed among HLA loci, with DRB1 alleles showing the most associated TCRs and HLA-C alleles showing the fewest. In the study, 164 TCR beta chains were listed as associated with cytomegalovirus.

This clone is a singleton in its sample. Its antigen remains unidentified. No much larger clone exists at a distance of one base, and base qualities are not known. The sequencing sample was made of PBMCs. This receptor was identified in a human donor in good health. The rearranged segments are TRBV5-1 and TRBJ2-5; TRBD2 aligns with 11 central bases. The nucleotides are TGCGCCAGCTCAGAGGGGCTAGCGGGGGGATCCCAAGAGACCCAGTACTTC. Translated, this is CASSEGLAGGSQETQYF.